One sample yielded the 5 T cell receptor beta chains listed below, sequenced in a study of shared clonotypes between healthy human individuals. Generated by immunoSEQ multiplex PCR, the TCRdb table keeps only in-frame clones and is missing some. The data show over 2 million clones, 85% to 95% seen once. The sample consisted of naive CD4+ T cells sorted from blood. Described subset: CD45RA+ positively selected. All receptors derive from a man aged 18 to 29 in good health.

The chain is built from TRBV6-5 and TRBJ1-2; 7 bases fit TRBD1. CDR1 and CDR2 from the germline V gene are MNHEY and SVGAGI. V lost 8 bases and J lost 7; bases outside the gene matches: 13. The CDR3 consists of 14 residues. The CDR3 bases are TGTGCCAGCCTCAGGGCAGGGGGGTCCGGTGGCTACACCTTC. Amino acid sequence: CASLRAGGSGGYTF.

This CDR3 reads CAISEAPGYGYTF. DNA of the CDR3: TGTGCCATCAGTGAGGCTCCCGGGTATGGCTACACCTTC. This chain uses TRBV10-3 with TRBJ1-2, with no clear D. The germline gives CDR1 ENHRY, CDR2 SYGVKD. V gave up 2 bases and J gave up 5 bases, with 9 bases separating them. The CDR3 is 13 amino acids.

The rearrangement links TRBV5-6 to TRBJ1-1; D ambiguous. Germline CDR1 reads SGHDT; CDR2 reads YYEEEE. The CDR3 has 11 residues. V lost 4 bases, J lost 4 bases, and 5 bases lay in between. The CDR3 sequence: CASSGPTEAFF. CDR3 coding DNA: TGTGCCAGCAGCGGGCCCACTGAAGCTTTCTTT.

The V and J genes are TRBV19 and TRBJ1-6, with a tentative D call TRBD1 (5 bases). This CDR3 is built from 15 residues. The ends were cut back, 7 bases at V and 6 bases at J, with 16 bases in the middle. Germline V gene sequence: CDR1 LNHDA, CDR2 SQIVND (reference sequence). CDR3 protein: CASTSRPGGNSPLHF. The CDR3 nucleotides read TGTGCCAGTACAAGCAGGCCCGGGGGTAATTCACCCCTCCACTTT.

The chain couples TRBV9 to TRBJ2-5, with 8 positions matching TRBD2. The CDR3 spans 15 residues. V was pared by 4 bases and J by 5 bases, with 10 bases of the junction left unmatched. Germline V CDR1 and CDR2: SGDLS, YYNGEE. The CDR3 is CASSPSGSGVETQYF. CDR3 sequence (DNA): TGTGCCAGCAGCCCGAGCGGGAGCGGGGTGGAGACCCAGTACTTC.